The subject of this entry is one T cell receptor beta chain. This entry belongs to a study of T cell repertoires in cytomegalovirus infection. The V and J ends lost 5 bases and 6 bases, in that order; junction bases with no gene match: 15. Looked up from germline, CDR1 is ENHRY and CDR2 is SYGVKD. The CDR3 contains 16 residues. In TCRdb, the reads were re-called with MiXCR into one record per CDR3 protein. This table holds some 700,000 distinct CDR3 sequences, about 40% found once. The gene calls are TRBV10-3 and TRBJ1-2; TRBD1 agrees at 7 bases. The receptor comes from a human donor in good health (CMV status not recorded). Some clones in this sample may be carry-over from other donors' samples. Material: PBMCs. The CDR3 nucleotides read TGTGCCATCAGTTCTCGTACCGGGACAGAAGGCGATGGCTACACCTTC. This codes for CAISSRTGTEGDGYTF.